Listed below are T cell receptor beta chains from one sample, sequenced in a study of blood T cells in healthy people across ages. TCRdb independently ran MiXCR on the 5' RACE reads; one entry per CDR3 protein. The table has 750,000 to 950,000 distinct CDR3 sequences, about 48% seen once. Sequenced input: blood. The receptors were sampled from a man aged 80 or over in good health. The CDR3 runs from the conserved cysteine through the conserved F or W. Each record gives: CDR3 length, V gene, CDR3 protein.

>17|TRBV10-3
CAISGTSGSLSYNEQFF
>15|TRBV3-1
CASSQDPGGPYGYTF
>15|TRBV11-2
CASSERLAGGHEQFF
>15|TRBV20-1
CSAMDREKTKNIQYF
>16|TRBV28
CASSLHKLAGGDTQYF
>15|TRBV7-9
CASSREGNPGNTIYF
>16|TRBV4-2
CASSQELGGGSYEQYF
>12|TRBV5-1
CASNLEGEKLFF
>14|TRBV12-5
CASGLGQSNQPQHF
>13|TRBV5-1
CASSFRNQDEAFF
>16|TRBV4-1
CASSQEPPGGSYEQYF
>15|TRBV7-2
CASSFGRVRNYGYTF
>14|TRBV24-1
CATSDVGGYNEQYF
>15|TRBV28
CASSLYSGGTDTQYF
>17|TRBV6-2/TRBV6-3
CASSYLVAGGTTYEQYF
>16|TRBV12-3/TRBV12-4
CASSPSDRGPNQPQHF
>15|TRBV18
CASSPTRTSVSEQYF
>13|TRBV24-1
CATFNENPLEQYF
>14|TRBV27
CARMGLAGVETQYF
>13|TRBV20-1
CSPSGGPYNEQFF
>16|TRBV5-1
CASSLGVLVRDNEQFF
>14|TRBV29-1
CSVEDDTARYEQYF
>17|TRBV18
CASSPPGDRGPYNEQFF
>16|TRBV9
CASSVGAGEPVYEQYF
>14|TRBV10-3
CAISEGGGYYGYTF
>13|TRBV28
CASSAPLPYEQYF
>12|TRBV6-1
CASSGGAGWNTF